This T cell receptor (beta chain) derives from a study of CD8 T cells in Susac syndrome. Study-wide results and limits: The study conceded that its TCR sequencing and HLA analysis involved relatively few individuals.

Points on this clonotype: Its antigen is unknown.

Reverse transcription of 0.5 to 1 ug RNA was performed with random hexamers. TCRdb re-derived calls from the immunoSEQ multiplex PCR reads in MiXCR, one entry per CDR3 protein. The data contain over 80,000 distinct CDR3 sequences, 90% to 95% of them singletons. Deletions cut 4 bases from V and 3 bases from J, with 10 bases between. The germline V gene has CDR1 SGHAT and CDR2 FQNNGV. CDR3 size: 13 residues. The genes are TRBV11-2 and TRBJ2-7; D remains unclear. This TCR came from a human donor in good health. Sequenced: CD8+ T cells from PBMCs. The DNA for the CDR3 is TGTGCCAGCAGCTGGGCCTCCTTCTACGAGCAGTACTTC. Residues: CASSWASFYEQYF. Full variable domain (remainder filled in from reference TRBV11-2 and TRBJ2-7): EAGVAQSPRYKIIEKRQSVAFWCNPISGHATLYWYQQILGQGPKLLIQFQNNGVVDDSQLPKDRFSAERLKGVDSTLKIQPAKLEDSAVYLCASSWASFYEQYFGPGTRLTVT.